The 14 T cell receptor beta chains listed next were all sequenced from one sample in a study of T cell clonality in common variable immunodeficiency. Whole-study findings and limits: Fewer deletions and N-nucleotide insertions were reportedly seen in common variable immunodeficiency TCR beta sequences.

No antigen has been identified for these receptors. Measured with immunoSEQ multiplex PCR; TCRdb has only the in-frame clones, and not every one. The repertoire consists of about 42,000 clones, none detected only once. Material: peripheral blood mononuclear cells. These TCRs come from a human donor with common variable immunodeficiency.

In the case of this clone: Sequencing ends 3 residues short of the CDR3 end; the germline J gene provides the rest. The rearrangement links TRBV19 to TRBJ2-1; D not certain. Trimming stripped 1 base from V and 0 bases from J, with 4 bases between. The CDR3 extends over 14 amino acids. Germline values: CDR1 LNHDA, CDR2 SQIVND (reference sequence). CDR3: CASSIARSYNEQFF. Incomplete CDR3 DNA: TGTGCCAGTAGTATAGCCCGCTCCTACAATGAG. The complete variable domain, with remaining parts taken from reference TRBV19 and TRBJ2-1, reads DGGITQSPKYLFRKEGQNVTLSCEQNLNHDAMYWYRQDPGQGLRLIYYSQIVNDFQKGDIAEGYSVSREKKESFPLTVTSAQKNPTAFYLCASSIARSYNEQFFGPGTRLTVL.

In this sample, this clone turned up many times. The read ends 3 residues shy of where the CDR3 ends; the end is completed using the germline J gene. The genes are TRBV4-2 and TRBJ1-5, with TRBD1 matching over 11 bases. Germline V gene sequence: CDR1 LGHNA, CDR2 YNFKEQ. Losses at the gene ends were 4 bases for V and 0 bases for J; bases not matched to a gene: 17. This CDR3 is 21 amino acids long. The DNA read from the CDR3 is TGTGCCAGCAGCCCGCCTATCCGGGGACAGGGGGTGACCATTAGCAATCAGCCC. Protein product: CASSPPIRGQGVTISNQP. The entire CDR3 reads CASSPPIRGQGVTISNQPQHF.

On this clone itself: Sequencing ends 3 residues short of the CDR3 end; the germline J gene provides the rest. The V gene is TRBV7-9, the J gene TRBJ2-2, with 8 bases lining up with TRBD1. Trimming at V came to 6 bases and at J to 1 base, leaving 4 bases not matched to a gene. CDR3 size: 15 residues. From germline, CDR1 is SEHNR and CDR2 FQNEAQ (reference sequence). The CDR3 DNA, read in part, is TGTGCCAGCAGTTCGGACAGGGTGAACACCGGGGAG. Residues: CASSSDRVNTGE. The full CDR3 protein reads CASSSDRVNTGELFF.

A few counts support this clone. CDR3 DNA, as far as it was read: TGCAGTGCTAGAGGAGGGTTTCGAGAGACC. It is translated as CSARGGFRET. The full CDR3 protein reads CSARGGFRETQYF. V and J are TRBV20-1 and TRBJ2-5; tentative D call: TRBD2 (5 bases). The CDR3 is cut off 3 residues early in the read; its end comes from the germline J gene. V was clipped by 1 base and J by 4 bases, with 10 bases between them. From germline, CDR1 is DFQATT and CDR2 SNEGSKA (reference sequence). CDR3 length: 13 residues.

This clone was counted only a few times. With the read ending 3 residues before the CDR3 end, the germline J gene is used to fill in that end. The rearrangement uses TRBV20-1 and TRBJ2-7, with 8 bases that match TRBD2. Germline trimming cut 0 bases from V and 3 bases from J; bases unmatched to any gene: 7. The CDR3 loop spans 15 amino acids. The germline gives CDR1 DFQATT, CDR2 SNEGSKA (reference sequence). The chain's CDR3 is CSARDRAGVVYEQYF. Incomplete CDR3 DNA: TGCAGTGCTAGAGACCGAGCGGGGGTGGTCTACGAG.

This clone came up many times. The CDR3 is CASSIGDRIYGYTF. Partial CDR3 DNA: TGTGCCAGTAGTATTGGGGACAGGATCTATGGC. The V and J genes are TRBV19 and TRBJ1-2, with TRBD1 identical over 8 bases. The read terminates 3 residues before the CDR3 end, so the remaining end is supplied by the germline J gene. Unmatched junction bases numbered 4, after V lost 3 bases and J lost 4 bases. In germline, CDR1 is LNHDA, CDR2 SQIVND (reference sequence). The CDR3 sequence is 14 residues long.

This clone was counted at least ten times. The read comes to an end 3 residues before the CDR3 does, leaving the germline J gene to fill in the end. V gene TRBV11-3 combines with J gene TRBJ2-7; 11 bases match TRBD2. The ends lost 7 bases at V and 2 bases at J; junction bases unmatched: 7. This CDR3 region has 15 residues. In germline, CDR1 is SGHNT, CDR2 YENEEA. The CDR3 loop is CASINGTSGTYEQYF. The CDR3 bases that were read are TGTGCCAGCATCAACGGGACTAGCGGTACCTACGAG.

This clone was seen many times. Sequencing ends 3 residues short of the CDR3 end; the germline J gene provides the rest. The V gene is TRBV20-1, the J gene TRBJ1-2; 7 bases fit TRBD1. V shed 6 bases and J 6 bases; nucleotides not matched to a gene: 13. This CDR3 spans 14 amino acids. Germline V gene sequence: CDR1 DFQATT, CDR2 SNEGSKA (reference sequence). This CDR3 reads CSAPPSRGLDGYTF. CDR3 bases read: TGCAGTGCGCCACCAAGCAGGGGGTTAGATGGC.

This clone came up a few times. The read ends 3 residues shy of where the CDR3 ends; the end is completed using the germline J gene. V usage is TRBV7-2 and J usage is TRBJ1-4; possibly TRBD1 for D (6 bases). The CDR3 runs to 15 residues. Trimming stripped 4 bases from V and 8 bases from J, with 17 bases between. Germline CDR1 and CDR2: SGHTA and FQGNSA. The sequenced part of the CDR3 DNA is TGTGCCAGCAGCTCGTCCGGGGGGCGTCGAGAAAAA. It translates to CASSSSGGRREK. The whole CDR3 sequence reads CASSSSGGRREKLFF.

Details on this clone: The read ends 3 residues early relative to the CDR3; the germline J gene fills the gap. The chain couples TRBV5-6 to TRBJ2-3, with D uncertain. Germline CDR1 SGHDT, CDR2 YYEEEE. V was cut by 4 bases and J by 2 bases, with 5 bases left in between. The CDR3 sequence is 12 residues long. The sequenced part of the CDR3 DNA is TGTGCCAGCAGCGACACCACAGATACG. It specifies CASSDTTDT. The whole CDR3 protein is CASSDTTDTQYF.

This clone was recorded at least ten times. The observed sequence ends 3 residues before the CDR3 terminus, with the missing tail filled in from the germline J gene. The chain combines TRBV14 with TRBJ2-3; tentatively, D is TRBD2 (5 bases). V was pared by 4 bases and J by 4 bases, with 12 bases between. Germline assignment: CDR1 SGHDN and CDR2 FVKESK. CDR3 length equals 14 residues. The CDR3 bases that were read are TGTGCCAGCAGCCGTCAGGCGGGCGCAGATACG. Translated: CASSRQAGADT. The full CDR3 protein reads CASSRQAGADTQYF.

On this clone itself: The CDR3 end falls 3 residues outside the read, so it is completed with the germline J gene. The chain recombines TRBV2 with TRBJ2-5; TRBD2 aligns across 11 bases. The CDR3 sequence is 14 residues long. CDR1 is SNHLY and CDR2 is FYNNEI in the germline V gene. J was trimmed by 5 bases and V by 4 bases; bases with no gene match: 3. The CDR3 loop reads CASSGSGRVETQYF. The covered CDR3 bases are TGTGCCAGCAGTGGTAGCGGGAGGGTGGAGACC.

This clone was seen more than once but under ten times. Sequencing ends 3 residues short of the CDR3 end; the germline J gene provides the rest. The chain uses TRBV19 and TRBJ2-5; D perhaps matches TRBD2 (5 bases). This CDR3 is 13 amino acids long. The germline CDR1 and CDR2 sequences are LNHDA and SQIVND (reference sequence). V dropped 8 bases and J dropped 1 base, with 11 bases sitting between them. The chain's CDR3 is CASLTGIQETQYF. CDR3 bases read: TGTGCCAGTTTGACGGGGATCCAAGAGACC.

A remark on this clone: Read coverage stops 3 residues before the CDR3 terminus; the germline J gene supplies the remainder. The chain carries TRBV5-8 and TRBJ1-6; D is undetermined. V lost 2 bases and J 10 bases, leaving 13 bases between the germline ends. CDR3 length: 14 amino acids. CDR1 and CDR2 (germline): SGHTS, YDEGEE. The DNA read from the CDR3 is TGTGCCAGCAGCTTTCGGTCCCAAGGGTCACCC. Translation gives CASSFRSQGSP. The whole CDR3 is CASSFRSQGSPLHF.